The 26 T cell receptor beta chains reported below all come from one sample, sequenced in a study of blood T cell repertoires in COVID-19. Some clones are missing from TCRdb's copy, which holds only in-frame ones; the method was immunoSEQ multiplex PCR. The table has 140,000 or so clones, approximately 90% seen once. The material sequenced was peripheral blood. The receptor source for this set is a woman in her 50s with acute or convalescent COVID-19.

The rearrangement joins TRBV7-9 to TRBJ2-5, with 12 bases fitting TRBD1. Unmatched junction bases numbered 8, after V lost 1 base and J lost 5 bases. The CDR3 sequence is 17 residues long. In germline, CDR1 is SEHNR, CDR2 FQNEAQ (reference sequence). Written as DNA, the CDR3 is TGTGCCAGCAGCTTAGGACTGGGGACAGGGGGCCGGGAGACCCAGTACTTC. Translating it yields CASSLGLGTGGRETQYF.

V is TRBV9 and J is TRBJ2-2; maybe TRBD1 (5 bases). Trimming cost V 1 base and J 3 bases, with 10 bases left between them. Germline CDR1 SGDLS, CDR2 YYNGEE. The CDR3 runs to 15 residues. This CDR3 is CASSVTVGDTGELFF. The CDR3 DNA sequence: TGTGCCAGCAGCGTAACGGTAGGGGACACCGGGGAGCTGTTTTTT.

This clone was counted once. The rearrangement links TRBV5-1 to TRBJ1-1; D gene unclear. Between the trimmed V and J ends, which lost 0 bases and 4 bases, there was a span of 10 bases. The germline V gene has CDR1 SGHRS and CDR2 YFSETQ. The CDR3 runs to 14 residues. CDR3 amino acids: CASSLGSRGTEAFF. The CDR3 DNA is TGCGCCAGCAGCTTGGGCAGTCGGGGCACTGAAGCTTTCTTT. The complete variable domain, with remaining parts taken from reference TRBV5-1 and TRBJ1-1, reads KAGVTQTPRYLIKTRGQQVTLSCSPISGHRSVSWYQQTPGQGLQFLFEYFSETQRNKGNFPGRFSGRQFSNSRSEMNVSTLELGDSALYLCASSLGSRGTEAFFGQGTRLTVV.

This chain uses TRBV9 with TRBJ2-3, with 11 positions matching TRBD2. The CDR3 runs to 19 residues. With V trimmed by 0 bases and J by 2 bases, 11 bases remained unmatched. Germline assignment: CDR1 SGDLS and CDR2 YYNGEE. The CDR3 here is CASSVDPKHSGGDTDTQYF. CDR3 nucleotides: TGTGCCAGCAGCGTAGACCCGAAACATAGCGGGGGGGACACAGATACGCAGTATTTT.

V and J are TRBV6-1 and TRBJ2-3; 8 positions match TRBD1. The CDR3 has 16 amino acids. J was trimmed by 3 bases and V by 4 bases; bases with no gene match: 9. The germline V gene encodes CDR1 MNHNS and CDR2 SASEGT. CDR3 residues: CASSVRGTGVTDTQYF. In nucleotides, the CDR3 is TGTGCCAGCAGTGTGAGGGGGACAGGAGTAACAGATACGCAGTATTTT.

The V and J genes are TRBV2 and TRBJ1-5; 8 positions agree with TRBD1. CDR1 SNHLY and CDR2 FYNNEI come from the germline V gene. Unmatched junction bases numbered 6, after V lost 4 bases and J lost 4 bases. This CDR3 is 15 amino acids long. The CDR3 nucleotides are TGTGCCAGCAGTGCCCAACAGGGGGGGAATCAGCCCCAGCATTTT. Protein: CASSAQQGGNQPQHF.

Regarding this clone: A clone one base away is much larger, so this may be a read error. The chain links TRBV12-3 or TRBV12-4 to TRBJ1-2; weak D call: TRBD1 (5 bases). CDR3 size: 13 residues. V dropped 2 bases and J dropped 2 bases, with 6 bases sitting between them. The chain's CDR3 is CASSLRGNYGYTF. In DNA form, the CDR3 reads TGTGCCAGCAGTTTAAGGGGAAACTATGGCTACACCTTC.

The CDR3 nucleotides are TGTGCCAGCAGGCATCCGGGACTACCCTACAATGAGCAGTTCTTC. Translating gives CASRHPGLPYNEQFF. The genes are TRBV11-2 and TRBJ2-1, with 7 bases lining up with TRBD2. Trimming cost V 6 bases and J 2 bases; bases outside gene matches: 7. CDR1 SGHAT and CDR2 FQNNGV come from the germline V gene. The CDR3 length is 15 residues.

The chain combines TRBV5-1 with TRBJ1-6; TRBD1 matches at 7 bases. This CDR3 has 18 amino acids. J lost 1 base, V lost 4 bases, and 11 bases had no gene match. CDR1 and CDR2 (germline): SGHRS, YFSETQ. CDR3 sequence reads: CASSPMTGPRSYNSPLHF. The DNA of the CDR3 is TGCGCCAGCAGCCCGATGACAGGGCCCAGGTCCTATAATTCACCCCTCCACTTT.

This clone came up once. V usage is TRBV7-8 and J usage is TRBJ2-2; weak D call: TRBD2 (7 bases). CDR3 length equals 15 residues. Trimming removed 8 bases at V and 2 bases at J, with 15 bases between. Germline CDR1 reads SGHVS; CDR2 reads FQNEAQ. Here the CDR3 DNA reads TGTGCCAGCGTTCAGAGGGGGGGCAACACCGGGGAGCTGTTTTTT. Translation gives CASVQRGGNTGELFF. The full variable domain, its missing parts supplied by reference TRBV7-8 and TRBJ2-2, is GAGVSQSPRYKVAKRGQDVALRCDPISGHVSLFWYQQALGQGPEFLTYFQNEAQLDKSGLPSDRFFAERPEGSVSTLKIQRTQQEDSAVYLCASVQRGGNTGELFFGEGSRLTVL.

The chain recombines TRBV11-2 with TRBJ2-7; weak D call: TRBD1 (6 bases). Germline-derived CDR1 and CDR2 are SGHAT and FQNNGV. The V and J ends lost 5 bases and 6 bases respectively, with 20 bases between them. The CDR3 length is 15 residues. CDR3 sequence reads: CASSPSLGGLSEQYF. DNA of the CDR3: TGTGCCAGCAGCCCTTCCTTAGGGGGTCTTAGCGAGCAGTACTTC.

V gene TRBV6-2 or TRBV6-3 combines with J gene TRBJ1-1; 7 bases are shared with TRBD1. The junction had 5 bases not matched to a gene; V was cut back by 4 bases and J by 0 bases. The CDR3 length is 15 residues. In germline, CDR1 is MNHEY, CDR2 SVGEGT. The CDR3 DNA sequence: TGTGCCAGCAGTTCATGGGACAGTCTGAACACTGAAGCTTTCTTT. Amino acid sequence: CASSSWDSLNTEAFF.

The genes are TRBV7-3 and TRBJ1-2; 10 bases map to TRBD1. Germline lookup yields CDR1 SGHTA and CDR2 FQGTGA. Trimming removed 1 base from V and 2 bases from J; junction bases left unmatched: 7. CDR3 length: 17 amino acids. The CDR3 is CASSLMTGGARNYGYTF. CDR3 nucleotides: TGTGCCAGCAGCTTAATGACAGGGGGCGCGCGGAACTATGGCTACACCTTC.

For the CDR3, the DNA is TGTGCCAGCAGCTTAGCGTTCAGGGGCGGTTCACCCCTCCACTTT. Translation: CASSLAFRGGSPLHF. The chain carries TRBV11-2 and TRBJ1-6; the D gene is possibly TRBD1 (6 bases). V lost 1 base and J 9 bases, leaving 13 bases between the germline ends. CDR1 SGHAT and CDR2 FQNNGV come from the germline V gene. The length of the CDR3 is 15 residues.

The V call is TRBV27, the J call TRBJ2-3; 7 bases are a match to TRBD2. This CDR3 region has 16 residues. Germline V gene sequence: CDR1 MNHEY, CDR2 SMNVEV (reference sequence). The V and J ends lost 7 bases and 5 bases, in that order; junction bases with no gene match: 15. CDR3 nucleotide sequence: TGTGCCAGCAAAAGAAGCGGGGTGGCAGCCCAAGATACGCAGTATTTT. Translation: CASKRSGVAAQDTQYF.

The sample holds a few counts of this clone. This CDR3 is CASSWTDNSPLHF. In DNA form, the CDR3 reads TGTGCCAGCAGTTGGACAGACAATTCACCCCTCCACTTT. This chain connects TRBV12-3 or TRBV12-4 to TRBJ1-6; perhaps TRBD1 as D (6 bases). V lost 4 bases, J lost 7 bases, and 8 bases lay in between. The CDR3 length is 13 residues.

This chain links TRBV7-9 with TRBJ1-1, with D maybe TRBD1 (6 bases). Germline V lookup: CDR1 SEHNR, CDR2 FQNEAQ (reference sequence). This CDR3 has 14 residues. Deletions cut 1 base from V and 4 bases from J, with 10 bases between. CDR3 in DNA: TGTGCCAGCAGCTTAGAAGGGGGAATCACTGAAGCTTTCTTT. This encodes CASSLEGGITEAFF.

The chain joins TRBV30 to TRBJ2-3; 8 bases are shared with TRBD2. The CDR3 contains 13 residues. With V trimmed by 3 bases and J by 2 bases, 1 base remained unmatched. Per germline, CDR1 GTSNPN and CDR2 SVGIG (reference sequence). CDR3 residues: CAWRLAATDTQYF. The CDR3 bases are TGTGCCTGGAGACTAGCGGCCACAGATACGCAGTATTTT.

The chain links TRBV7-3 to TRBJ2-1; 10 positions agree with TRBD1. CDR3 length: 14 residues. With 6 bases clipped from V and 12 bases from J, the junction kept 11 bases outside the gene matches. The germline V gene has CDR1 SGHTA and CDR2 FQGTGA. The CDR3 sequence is CASSSSGTGDWQFF. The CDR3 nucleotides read TGTGCCAGCAGTTCTTCCGGGACAGGGGATTGGCAGTTCTTC.

The CDR3 here is CATRTGDDYGYTF. In nucleotides, the CDR3 is TGCGCCACCCGGACAGGGGACGACTATGGCTACACCTTC. V and J are TRBV5-1 and TRBJ1-2; 9 bases fit TRBD1. V lost 9 bases, J lost 3 bases, and 6 bases stayed unmatched. The CDR3 spans 13 residues. The germline V gene encodes CDR1 SGHRS and CDR2 YFSETQ.

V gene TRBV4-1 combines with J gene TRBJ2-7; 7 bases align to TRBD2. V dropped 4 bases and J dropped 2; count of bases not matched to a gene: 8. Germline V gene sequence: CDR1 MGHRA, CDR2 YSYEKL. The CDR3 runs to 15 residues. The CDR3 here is CASSPRTSETYEQYF. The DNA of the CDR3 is TGCGCCAGCAGCCCCCGCACTAGCGAAACCTACGAGCAGTACTTC.

CDR3 residues: CASKSLLGTIGTEAFF. CDR3 DNA sequence: TGTGCCAGCAAATCCCTCCTAGGGACAATAGGCACTGAAGCTTTCTTT. This chain uses TRBV27 with TRBJ1-1; tentatively, D is TRBD1 (6 bases). The CDR3 extends over 16 amino acids. Germline loops: CDR1 MNHEY, CDR2 SMNVEV (reference sequence). Trimming stripped 7 bases from V and 4 bases from J, with 22 bases between.

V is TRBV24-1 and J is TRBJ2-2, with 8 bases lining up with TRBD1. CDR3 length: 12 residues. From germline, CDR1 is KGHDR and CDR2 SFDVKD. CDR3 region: CATGANTGELFF. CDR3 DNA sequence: TGTGCGACAGGGGCGAACACCGGGGAGCTGTTTTTT.

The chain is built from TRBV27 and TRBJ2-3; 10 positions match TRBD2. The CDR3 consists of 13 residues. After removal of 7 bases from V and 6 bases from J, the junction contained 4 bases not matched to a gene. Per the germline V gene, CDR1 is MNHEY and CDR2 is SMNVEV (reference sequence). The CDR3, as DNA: TGTGCCAGCACCAGCGGGGGGGCGGATACGCAGTATTTT. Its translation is CASTSGGADTQYF.

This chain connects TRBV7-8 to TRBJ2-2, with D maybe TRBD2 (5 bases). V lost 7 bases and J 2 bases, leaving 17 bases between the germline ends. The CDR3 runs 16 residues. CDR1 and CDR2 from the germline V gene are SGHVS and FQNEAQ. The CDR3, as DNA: TGTGCCAGCAATCGAGGGTCATTCTCCAACACCGGGGAGCTGTTTTTT. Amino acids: CASNRGSFSNTGELFF.

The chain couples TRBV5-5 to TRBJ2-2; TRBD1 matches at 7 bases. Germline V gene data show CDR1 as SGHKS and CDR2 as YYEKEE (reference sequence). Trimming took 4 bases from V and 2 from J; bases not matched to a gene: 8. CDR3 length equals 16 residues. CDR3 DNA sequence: TGTGCCAGCAGCACTAGACAGGGAGCAAACACCGGGGAGCTGTTTTTT. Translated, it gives CASSTRQGANTGELFF.